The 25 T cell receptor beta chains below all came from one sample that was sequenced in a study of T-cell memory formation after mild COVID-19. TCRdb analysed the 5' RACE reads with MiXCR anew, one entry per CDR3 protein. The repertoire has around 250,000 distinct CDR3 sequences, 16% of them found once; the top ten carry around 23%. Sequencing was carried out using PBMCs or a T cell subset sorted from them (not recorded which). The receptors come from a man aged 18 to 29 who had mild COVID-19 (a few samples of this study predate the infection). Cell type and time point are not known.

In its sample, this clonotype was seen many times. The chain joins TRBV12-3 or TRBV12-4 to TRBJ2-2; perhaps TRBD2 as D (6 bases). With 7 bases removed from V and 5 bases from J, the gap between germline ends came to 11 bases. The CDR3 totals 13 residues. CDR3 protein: CASTPRGTGELFF. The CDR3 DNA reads TGTGCCAGCACCCCCCGGGGGACCGGGGAGCTGTTTTTT.

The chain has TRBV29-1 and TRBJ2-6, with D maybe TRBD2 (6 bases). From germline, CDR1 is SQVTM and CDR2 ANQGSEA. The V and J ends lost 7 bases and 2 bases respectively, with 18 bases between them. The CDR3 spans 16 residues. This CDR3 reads CSASGLPAAGANVLTF. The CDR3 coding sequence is TGCAGCGCATCGGGACTCCCGGCGGCTGGGGCCAACGTCCTGACTTTC.

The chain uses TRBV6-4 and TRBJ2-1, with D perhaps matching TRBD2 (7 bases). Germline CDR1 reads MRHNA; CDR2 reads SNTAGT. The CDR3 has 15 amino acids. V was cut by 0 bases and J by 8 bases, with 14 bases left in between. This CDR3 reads CASSDSGGARHEQFF. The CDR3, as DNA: TGTGCCAGCAGTGACTCAGGGGGGGCTCGCCATGAGCAGTTCTTC.

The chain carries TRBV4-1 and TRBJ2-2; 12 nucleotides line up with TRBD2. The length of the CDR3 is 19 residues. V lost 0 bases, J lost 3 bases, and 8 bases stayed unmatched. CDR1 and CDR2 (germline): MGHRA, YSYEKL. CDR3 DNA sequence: TGCGCCAGCAGCCAAGATCTCCTAGCGGGGGGGCAGTACACCGGGGAGCTGTTTTTT. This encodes CASSQDLLAGGQYTGELFF.

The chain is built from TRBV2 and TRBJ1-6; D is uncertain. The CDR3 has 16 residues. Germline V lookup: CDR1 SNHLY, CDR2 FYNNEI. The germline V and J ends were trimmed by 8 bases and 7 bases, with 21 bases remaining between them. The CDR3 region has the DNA TGTGCCAGCCCTCCTACGAACTCAACCGTAAATTCACCCCTCCACTTT. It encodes CASPPTNSTVNSPLHF.

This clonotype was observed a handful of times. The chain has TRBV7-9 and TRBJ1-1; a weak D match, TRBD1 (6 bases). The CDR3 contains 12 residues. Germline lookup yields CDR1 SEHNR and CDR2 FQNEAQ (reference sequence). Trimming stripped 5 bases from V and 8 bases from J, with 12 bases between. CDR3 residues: CASSQPDREAFF. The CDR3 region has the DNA TGTGCCAGCAGCCAACCCGACAGGGAAGCTTTCTTT.

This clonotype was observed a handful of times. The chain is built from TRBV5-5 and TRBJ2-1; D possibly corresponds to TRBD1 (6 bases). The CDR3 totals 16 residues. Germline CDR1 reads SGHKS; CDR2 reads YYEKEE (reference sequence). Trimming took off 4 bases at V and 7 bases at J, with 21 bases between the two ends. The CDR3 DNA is TGTGCCAGCAGCCCGGTGGCAGGGGACCCACGGAATGAGCAGTTCTTC. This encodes CASSPVAGDPRNEQFF.

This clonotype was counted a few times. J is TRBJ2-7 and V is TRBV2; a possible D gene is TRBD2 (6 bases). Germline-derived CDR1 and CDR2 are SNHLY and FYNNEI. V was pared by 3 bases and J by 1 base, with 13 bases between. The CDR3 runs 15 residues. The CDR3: CASSDGGTRSYEQYF. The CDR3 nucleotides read TGTGCCAGCAGTGATGGAGGGACCCGATCCTACGAGCAGTACTTC.

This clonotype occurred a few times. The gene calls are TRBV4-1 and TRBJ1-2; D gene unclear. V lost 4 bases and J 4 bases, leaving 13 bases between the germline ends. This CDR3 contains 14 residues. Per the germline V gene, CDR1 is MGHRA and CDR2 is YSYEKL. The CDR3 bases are TGCGCCAGCAGCCCCCCAGGAGCCAGCTATGGCTACACCTTC. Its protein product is CASSPPGASYGYTF.

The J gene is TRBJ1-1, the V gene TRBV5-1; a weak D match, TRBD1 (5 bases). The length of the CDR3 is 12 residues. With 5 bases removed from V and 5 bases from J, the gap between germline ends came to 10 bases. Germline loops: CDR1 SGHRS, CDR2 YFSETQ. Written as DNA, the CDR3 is TGCGCCAGCAGGCAGGGAAAGACTGAAGCTTTCTTT. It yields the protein CASRQGKTEAFF.

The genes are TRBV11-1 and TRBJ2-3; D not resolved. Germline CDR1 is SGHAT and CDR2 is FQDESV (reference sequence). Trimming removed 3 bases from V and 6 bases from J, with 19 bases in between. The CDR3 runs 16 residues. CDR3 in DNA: TGTGCCAGCAGCTTCCTAGGATACTCTCTTACGGATACGCAGTATTTT. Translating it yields CASSFLGYSLTDTQYF.

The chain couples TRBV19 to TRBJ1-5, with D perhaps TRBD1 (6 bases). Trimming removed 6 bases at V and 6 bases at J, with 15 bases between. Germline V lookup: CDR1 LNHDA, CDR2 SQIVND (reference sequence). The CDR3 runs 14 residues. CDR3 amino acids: CASRILGGAQPQHF. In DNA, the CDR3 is TGTGCCAGTAGGATTCTGGGGGGGGCTCAGCCCCAGCATTTT.

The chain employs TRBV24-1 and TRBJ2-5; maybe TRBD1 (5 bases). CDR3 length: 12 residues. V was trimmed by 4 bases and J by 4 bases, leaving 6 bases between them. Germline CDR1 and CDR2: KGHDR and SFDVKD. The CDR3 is CATSERGETQYF. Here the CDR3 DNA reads TGTGCCACCAGTGAAAGGGGAGAGACCCAGTACTTC.

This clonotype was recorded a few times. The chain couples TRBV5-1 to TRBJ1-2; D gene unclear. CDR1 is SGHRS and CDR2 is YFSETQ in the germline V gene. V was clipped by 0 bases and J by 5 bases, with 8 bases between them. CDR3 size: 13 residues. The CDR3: CASSLDGDYGYTF. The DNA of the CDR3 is TGCGCCAGCAGCTTGGACGGGGATTATGGCTACACCTTC.

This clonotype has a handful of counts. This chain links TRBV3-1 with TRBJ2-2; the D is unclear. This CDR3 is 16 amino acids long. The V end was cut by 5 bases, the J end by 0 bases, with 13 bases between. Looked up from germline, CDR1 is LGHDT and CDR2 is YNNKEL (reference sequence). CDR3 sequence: CASSSGPITNTGELFF. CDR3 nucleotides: TGTGCCAGCAGCTCCGGACCGATAACGAACACCGGGGAGCTGTTTTTT.

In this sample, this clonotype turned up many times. CDR3 protein: CASSDGLAGHTGELFF. Written as DNA, the CDR3 is TGTGCCAGCAGTGACGGACTAGCGGGCCACACCGGGGAGCTGTTTTTT. The chain joins TRBV25-1 to TRBJ2-2; 11 bases align to TRBD2. The CDR3 consists of 16 residues. The germline gives CDR1 MGHDK, CDR2 SYGVNS. The trim removed 3 bases at V and 3 bases at J, leaving 3 bases unmatched.

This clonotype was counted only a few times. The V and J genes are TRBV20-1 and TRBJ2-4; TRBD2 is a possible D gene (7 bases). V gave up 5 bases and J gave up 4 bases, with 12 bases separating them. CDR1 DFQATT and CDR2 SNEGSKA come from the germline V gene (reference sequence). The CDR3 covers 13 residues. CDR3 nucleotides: TGCAGTGCTGGGGGGGCCCTAAAAAACATTCAGTACTTC. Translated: CSAGGALKNIQYF.

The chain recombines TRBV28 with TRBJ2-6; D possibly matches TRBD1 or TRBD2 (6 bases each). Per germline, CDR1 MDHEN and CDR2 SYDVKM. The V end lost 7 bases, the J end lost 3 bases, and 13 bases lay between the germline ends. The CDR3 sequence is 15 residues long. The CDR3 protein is CASNSGAGGANVLTF. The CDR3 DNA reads TGTGCCAGCAACTCGGGGGCTGGTGGGGCCAACGTCCTGACTTTC.

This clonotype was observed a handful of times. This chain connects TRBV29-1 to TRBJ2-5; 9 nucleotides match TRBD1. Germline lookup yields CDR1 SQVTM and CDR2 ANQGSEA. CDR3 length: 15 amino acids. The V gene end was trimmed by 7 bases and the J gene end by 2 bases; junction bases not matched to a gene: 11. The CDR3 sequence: CSARRDREVQETQYF. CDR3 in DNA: TGCAGCGCCCGGCGGGACAGGGAGGTACAAGAGACCCAGTACTTC. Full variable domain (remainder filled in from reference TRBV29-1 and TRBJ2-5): SAVISQKPSRDICQRGTSLTIQCQVDSQVTMMFWYRQQPGQSLTLIATANQGSEATYESGFVIDKFPISRPNLTFSTLTVSNMSPEDSSIYLCSARRDREVQETQYFGPGTRLLVL.

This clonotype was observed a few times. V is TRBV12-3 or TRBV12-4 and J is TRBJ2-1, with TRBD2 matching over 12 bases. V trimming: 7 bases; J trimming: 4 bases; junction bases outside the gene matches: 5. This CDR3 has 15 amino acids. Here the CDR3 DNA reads TGTGCCAGCAATACACTAGCGGGGGGATACAATGAGCAGTTCTTC. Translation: CASNTLAGGYNEQFF.

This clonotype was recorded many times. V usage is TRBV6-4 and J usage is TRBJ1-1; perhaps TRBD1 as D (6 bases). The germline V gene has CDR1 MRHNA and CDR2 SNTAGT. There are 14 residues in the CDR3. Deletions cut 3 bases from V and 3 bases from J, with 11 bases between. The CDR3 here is CASSEGGEDTEAFF. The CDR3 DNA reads TGTGCCAGCAGTGAAGGGGGGGAGGACACTGAAGCTTTCTTT.

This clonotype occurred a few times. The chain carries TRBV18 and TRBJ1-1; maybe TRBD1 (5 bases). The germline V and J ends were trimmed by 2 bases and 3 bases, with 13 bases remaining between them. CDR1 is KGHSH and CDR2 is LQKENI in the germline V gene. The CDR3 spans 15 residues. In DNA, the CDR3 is TGTGCCAGCTCACCAAGACGGGGCATGGACACTGAAGCTTTCTTT. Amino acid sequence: CASSPRRGMDTEAFF.

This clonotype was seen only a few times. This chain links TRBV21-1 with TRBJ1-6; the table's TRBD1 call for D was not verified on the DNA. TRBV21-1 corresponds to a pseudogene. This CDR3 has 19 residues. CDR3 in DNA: TGTGCCAGCTCCCCAGAGCTCCTCCCACAGGACAGGGGCGATTCACCCCTCCACTTT. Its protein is CASSPELLPQDRGDSPLHF.

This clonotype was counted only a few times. CDR3 nucleotides: TGTGCCAGCTCACCGGGGGGGCACACTAATGAAAAACTGTTTTTT. Residues: CASSPGGHTNEKLFF. The chain couples TRBV18 to TRBJ1-4, with a possible D match to TRBD1 (6 bases). The CDR3 covers 15 residues. V lost 3 bases and J 2 bases, leaving 10 bases between the germline ends. CDR1 KGHSH and CDR2 LQKENI come from the germline V gene.

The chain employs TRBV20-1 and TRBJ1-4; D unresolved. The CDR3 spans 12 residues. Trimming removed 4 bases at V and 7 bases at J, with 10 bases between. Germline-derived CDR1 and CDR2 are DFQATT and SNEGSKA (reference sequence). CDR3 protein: CSANQLGEKLFF. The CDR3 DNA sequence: TGCAGTGCTAATCAACTAGGTGAAAAACTGTTTTTT.